The clone carrying this T cell receptor beta chain was seen ten or more times. Antigen specificity is unknown. MiXCR, run by TCRdb on the multiplex PCR reads, gives a single entry per CDR3 protein. The table shows tens of thousands of distinct CDR3 sequences, with around 29% occurring only once. Germline loops: CDR1 MDHEN, CDR2 SYDVKM. The CDR3 is 14 residues long. V gave up 7 bases and J gave up 7 bases; unmatched junction bases: 10. Axillary draining lymph nodes of breast cancer patients supplied the node samples. The entry originates in a study of breast tumors, draining lymph nodes, adjacent tissues. Whole-study results and caveats: Tumor and nontumor repertoires were significantly more similar in luminal-like than in basal-like breast cancer. Tumor repertoires ranked between lymph nodes and nontumor tissue in diversity, with V and J gene preferences.

The sequence derives from a female donor with breast cancer. Some clones in this sample may be carry-over from other donors' samples. The rearrangement links TRBV28 to TRBJ1-2; 9 nucleotides agree with TRBD1. The specimen sequenced was axillary lymph node tissue. In nucleotides, the CDR3 is TGTGCCAGCAATACAGGGGGCAGATTCCGTGGCTACACCTTC. This translates into CASNTGGRFRGYTF.